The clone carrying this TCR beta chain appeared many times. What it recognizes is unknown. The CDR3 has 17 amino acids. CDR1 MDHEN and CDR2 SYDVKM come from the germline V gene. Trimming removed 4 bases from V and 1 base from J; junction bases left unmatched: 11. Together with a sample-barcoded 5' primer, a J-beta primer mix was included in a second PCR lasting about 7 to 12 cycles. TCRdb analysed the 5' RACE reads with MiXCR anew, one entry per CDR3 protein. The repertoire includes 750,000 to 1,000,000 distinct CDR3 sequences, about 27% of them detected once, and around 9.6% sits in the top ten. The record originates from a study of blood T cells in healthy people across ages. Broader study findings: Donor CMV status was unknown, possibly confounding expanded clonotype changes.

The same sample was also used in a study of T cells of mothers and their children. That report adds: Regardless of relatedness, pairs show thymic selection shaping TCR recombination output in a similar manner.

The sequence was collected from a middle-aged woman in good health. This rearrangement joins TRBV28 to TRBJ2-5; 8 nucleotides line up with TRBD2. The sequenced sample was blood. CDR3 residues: CASSYVAGGRTQETQYF. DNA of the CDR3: TGTGCCAGCAGTTATGTGGCGGGGGGCCGGACCCAAGAGACCCAGTACTTC.